This T cell receptor beta chain was recovered during a study of T cells in Graves' hyperthyroidism and ophthalmopathy. Study information: Staff took peripheral blood when the initial diagnosis was made, before any treatment began.

TCR beta CDR3 regions were amplified from RNA transcripts. With the HTBI primer set, the TCR CDR3 went through a first round of RT-PCR. One entry per CDR3 protein, called by TCRdb with MiXCR from the multiplex PCR reads. The sample shows 300,000 or so distinct CDR3 sequences, approximately 15% of them seen only once. Findings and limits, study-wide: The blood repertoire included most of the expanded thyroid clonotypes above 0.001.

This clonotype has ten or more counts. Its antigen is not known. Trimming took 10 bases from V and 0 from J, leaving 12 bases between them. Germline V CDR1 and CDR2: MNHEY, SVGEGT. This CDR3 has 13 amino acids. This sequence was found in a woman in her fifties or sixties with Graves' ophthalmopathy. The chain couples TRBV6-2 or TRBV6-3 to TRBJ1-1; D unresolved. The sequenced material came from blood. CDR3 protein: CATGDGMNTEAFF. The CDR3 DNA is TGTGCCACCGGGGATGGGATGAACACTGAAGCTTTCTTT.